The 23 T cell receptor beta chains reported below all come from one sample, sequenced in a study of human T cells and chemical hapten exposure. TCRdb reprocessed the RACE reads via MiXCR and lists one record per CDR3 protein. The sample consists of roughly 52,000 distinct CDR3 sequences, about 11% of them appearing once. Time point: patch test 1, 2 weeks after DPC sensitization. The sample's treatment: therapeutic diphenylcyclopropenone sensitization with weekly scalp DPC. Before extraction, the whole blood was not fractionated, and total RNA was taken from it. Sequencing was performed on whole blood, taken in connection with sensitization to the hapten diphenylcyclopropenone (DPC). The receptors stem from a woman aged 40 to 50 with alopecia areata. Some clones in this sample may be carry-over from other donors' samples.

This clonotype was counted a few times. The chain couples TRBV10-3 to TRBJ1-1; 7 nucleotides agree with TRBD1. The V segment lost 10 bases and the J segment 6 bases; nucleotides outside the gene matches: 8. Germline V gene lookup returns CDR1 ENHRY and CDR2 SYGVKD. This CDR3 is 12 amino acids long. The CDR3 spells CATSTGPAEAFF. The CDR3 DNA sequence: TGTGCCACCTCGACAGGGCCGGCTGAAGCTTTCTTT.

The V gene is TRBV2, the J gene TRBJ2-1; TRBD1 matches 7 bases. V was clipped by 3 bases and J by 5 bases; unmatched bases: 7. From germline, CDR1 is SNHLY and CDR2 FYNNEI. The CDR3 has 15 amino acids. Here the CDR3 reads CASSDGQVTNNEQFF. DNA for the CDR3: TGTGCCAGCAGTGACGGACAGGTTACCAACAATGAGCAGTTCTTC.

There are many counts of this clonotype. The chain employs TRBV28 and TRBJ2-1; 10 bases are shared with TRBD2. Trimming cost V 8 bases and J 1 base; bases outside gene matches: 2. Germline V lookup: CDR1 MDHEN, CDR2 SYDVKM. The CDR3 spans 14 residues. CDR3 bases: TGTGCCAGCTTAGCGGGAGGATCCTACAATGAGCAGTTCTTC. It specifies CASLAGGSYNEQFF. The whole variable domain, filled in from reference TRBV28 and TRBJ2-1, reads DVKVTQSSRYLVKRTGEKVFLECVQDMDHENMFWYRQDPGLGLRLIYFSYDVKMKEKGDIPEGYSVSREKKERFSLILESASTNQTSMYLCASLAGGSYNEQFFGPGTRLTVL.

Many counts were recorded for this clonotype. The rearrangement links TRBV10-3 to TRBJ1-6; D is uncertain. Germline V gene lookup returns CDR1 ENHRY and CDR2 SYGVKD. V gave up 10 bases and J gave up 5 bases, with 12 bases separating them. CDR3 length: 13 residues. The CDR3 coding sequence is TGTGCCAGCGGGGAAATGGATAATTCACCCCTCCACTTT. It codes for CASGEMDNSPLHF.

This clonotype was seen at least ten times. V and J are TRBV28 and TRBJ1-5; D remains unclear. Germline V CDR1 and CDR2: MDHEN, SYDVKM. The CDR3 is made up of 11 amino acids. V dropped 7 bases and J dropped 5 bases, with 6 bases sitting between them. CDR3 DNA: TGTGCCAGCAACTCTTATCAGCCCCAGCATTTT. Translating it yields CASNSYQPQHF.

Ten or more counts support this clonotype. The genes are TRBV29-1 and TRBJ2-5; TRBD1 might be the D (5 bases). V lost 3 bases to trimming and J lost 1 base, with 9 bases between them. This CDR3 spans 13 amino acids. In germline, CDR1 is SQVTM, CDR2 ANQGSEA. CDR3 coding DNA: TGCAGCGTTGACTTTCAGGGCCAAGAGACCCAGTACTTC. Residues: CSVDFQGQETQYF.

This clonotype has just a few counts. CDR3 amino acids: CASSFDRVNTEAFF. DNA of the CDR3: TGTGCCAGCAGCTTCGACAGGGTGAACACTGAAGCTTTCTTT. This rearrangement joins TRBV5-5 to TRBJ1-1; 7 bases line up with TRBD1. Germline V gives CDR1 SGHKS, CDR2 YYEKEE (reference sequence). The V and J ends lost 2 bases and 0 bases, in that order; junction bases with no gene match: 1. The CDR3 is made up of 14 amino acids.

This clonotype was observed a handful of times. This chain links TRBV2 with TRBJ2-5; TRBD2 might be the D (5 bases). V was clipped by 6 bases and J by 2 bases, with 10 bases between them. The CDR3 spans 13 residues. Germline V CDR1 and CDR2: SNHLY, FYNNEI. The CDR3 DNA is TGTGCCAGCAGCATAGGACTGCAAGAGACCCAGTACTTC. Its translation is CASSIGLQETQYF.

This clonotype was picked up one time. CDR3 in amino acids: CASSLRIGTAGTGELFF. CDR3 bases: TGTGCCAGCAGCCTGCGAATAGGGACAGCCGGCACCGGGGAGCTGTTTTTT. The V and J genes are TRBV5-4 and TRBJ2-2; the match to TRBD1 covers 7 bases. This CDR3 is 17 amino acids long. Germline CDR1 and CDR2: SGHNT and YYREEE (reference sequence). Unmatched junction bases numbered 13, after V lost 4 bases and J lost 4 bases.

This clonotype was detected ten times or more. For the CDR3, the DNA is TGCGCCAGCAGTGGACCCCGCGGAGATACGCAGTATTTT. Translated: CASSGPRGDTQYF. The chain employs TRBV10-1 and TRBJ2-3, with D unclear. Germline V gene data show CDR1 as WNHNN and CDR2 as SYGVQD (reference sequence). The CDR3 contains 13 residues. V lost 4 bases and J 5 bases, leaving 10 bases between the germline ends.

The chain has TRBV18 and TRBJ2-1; the D call may be TRBD1 or TRBD2 (5 bases each). The CDR3 is 15 residues long. Per the germline V gene, CDR1 is KGHSH and CDR2 is LQKENI. The V end was cut by 6 bases, the J end by 4 bases, with 16 bases between. The CDR3 here is CASSGRTPLYNEQFF. As DNA, the CDR3 is TGTGCCAGCTCGGGACGGACTCCTCTATACAATGAGCAGTTCTTC.

This clonotype was seen ten or more times. The rearrangement uses TRBV11-3 and TRBJ2-7, with TRBD1 matching 7 bases. This CDR3 has 15 residues. The junction had 7 bases not matched to a gene; V was cut back by 5 bases and J by 0 bases. Per germline, CDR1 SGHNT and CDR2 YENEEA. The CDR3 is CASSPGGLISYEQYF. The CDR3 DNA reads as TGTGCCAGCAGCCCAGGGGGTTTGATCTCCTACGAGCAGTACTTC.

This clonotype was counted many times. J is TRBJ1-5 and V is TRBV6-5, with a possible D match to TRBD1 (5 bases). V was trimmed by 0 bases and J by 1 base, leaving 7 bases between them. The CDR3 extends over 15 amino acids. CDR1 is MNHEY, CDR2 SVGAGI, per germline. The CDR3 reads CASSYSRDSNQPQHF. The DNA for the CDR3 is TGTGCCAGCAGTTACTCCCGGGACAGCAATCAGCCCCAGCATTTT.

V usage is TRBV28 and J usage is TRBJ2-3; no reliable D call. Germline CDR1 and CDR2: MDHEN and SYDVKM. Trimming shortened V by 1 base and J by 5 bases, and 4 bases separated the two germline ends. The CDR3 runs to 12 residues. The CDR3: CASSLFKDTQYF. The DNA for the CDR3 is TGTGCCAGCAGTTTATTTAAAGATACGCAGTATTTT.

The rearrangement uses TRBV28 and TRBJ2-1; D may be TRBD1 (5 bases). Germline loops: CDR1 MDHEN, CDR2 SYDVKM. The ends were cut back, 6 bases at V and 0 bases at J, with 12 bases in the middle. The CDR3 is 15 residues long. The CDR3 sequence: CASSLREYSYNEQFF. In DNA form, the CDR3 reads TGTGCCAGCAGCCTCAGGGAATACTCCTACAATGAGCAGTTCTTC.

CDR3 amino acids: CASSYSPSHYNEQFF. The CDR3 nucleotides read TGTGCCAGCAGTTACAGTCCAAGCCACTACAATGAGCAGTTCTTC. The chain carries TRBV6-5 and TRBJ2-1, with D unresolved. Germline CDR1 is MNHEY and CDR2 is SVGAGI. V lost 2 bases to trimming and J lost 3 bases, with 11 bases between them. This CDR3 has 15 amino acids.

Ten or more counts support this clonotype. The V call is TRBV4-1, the J call TRBJ2-3, with 13 bases that match TRBD2. CDR1 is MGHRA and CDR2 is YSYEKL in the germline V gene. The CDR3 is made up of 18 amino acids. Trimming at V came to 1 base and at J to 0 bases, leaving 4 bases not matched to a gene. DNA of the CDR3: TGCGCCAGCAGCCAAGGGACTAGCGGGGGCCTGAGCACAGATACGCAGTATTTT. Translation gives CASSQGTSGGLSTDTQYF.

This clonotype has a handful of counts. V gene TRBV11-1 combines with J gene TRBJ2-1, with 9 bases fitting TRBD2. The CDR3 has 16 residues. In germline, CDR1 is SGHAT, CDR2 FQDESV (reference sequence). Germline trimming cut 5 bases from V and 12 bases from J; bases unmatched to any gene: 17. This chain's CDR3 is CASSDLGTSPTGWQFF. The CDR3 coding sequence is TGTGCCAGCAGCGACCTGGGGACTAGCCCAACCGGCTGGCAGTTCTTC.

The genes are TRBV12-3 or TRBV12-4 and TRBJ2-3; TRBD1 is a possible D gene (6 bases). V was pared by 5 bases and J by 2 bases, with 11 bases between. This CDR3 contains 14 residues. CDR3 DNA sequence: TGTGCCAGCAGTCCCCGGACAGCCACAGATACGCAGTATTTT. Its protein product is CASSPRTATDTQYF.

This rearrangement joins TRBV18 to TRBJ2-5, with 12 bases lining up with TRBD2. The V gene's germline CDR1 is KGHSH and CDR2 LQKENI. The length of the CDR3 is 15 residues. Unmatched junction bases numbered 1, after V lost 4 bases and J lost 1 base. The CDR3 here is CASSQLAGGQETQYF. DNA of the CDR3: TGTGCCAGCTCACAACTAGCGGGAGGCCAAGAGACCCAGTACTTC.

The table lists this clonotype with many counts. The chain has TRBV7-6 and TRBJ1-1; the D gene is possibly TRBD1 (6 bases). Germline loops: CDR1 SGHVS, CDR2 FNYEAQ. The CDR3 runs 14 residues. V was cut by 5 bases and J by 0 bases, with 10 bases left in between. In DNA form, the CDR3 reads TGTGCCAGCAGCCGGGACACCGTGAACACTGAAGCTTTCTTT. Residues: CASSRDTVNTEAFF.

V usage is TRBV3-1 and J usage is TRBJ1-3; D is ambiguous. The CDR3 runs 15 residues. V was trimmed by 1 base and J by 3 bases, leaving 10 bases between them. Germline CDR1 is LGHDT and CDR2 is YNNKEL (reference sequence). In DNA, the CDR3 is TGTGCCAGCAGCCAAGTAATTGGAGTTGGAAACACCATATATTTT. This translates into CASSQVIGVGNTIYF.

This clonotype was counted a few times. The chain employs TRBV7-2 and TRBJ2-3; tentative D call: TRBD2 (5 bases). The V end was cut by 5 bases, the J end by 0 bases, with 9 bases between. The CDR3 consists of 14 residues. Germline assignment: CDR1 SGHTA and CDR2 FQGNSA. DNA for the CDR3: TGTGCCAGCAGCGGCGGACTGAGCACAGATACGCAGTATTTT. Protein product: CASSGGLSTDTQYF.